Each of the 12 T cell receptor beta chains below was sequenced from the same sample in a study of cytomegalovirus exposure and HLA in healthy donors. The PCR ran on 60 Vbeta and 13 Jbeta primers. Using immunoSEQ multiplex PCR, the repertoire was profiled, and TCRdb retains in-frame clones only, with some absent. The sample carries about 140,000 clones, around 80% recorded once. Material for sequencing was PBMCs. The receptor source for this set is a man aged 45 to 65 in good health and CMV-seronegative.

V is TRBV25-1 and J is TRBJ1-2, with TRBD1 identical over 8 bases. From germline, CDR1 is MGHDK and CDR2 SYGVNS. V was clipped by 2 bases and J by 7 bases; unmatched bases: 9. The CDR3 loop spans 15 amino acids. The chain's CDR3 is CASSEQGQGIGGYTF. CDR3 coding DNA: TGTGCCAGCAGTGAACAAGGACAGGGAATAGGTGGCTACACCTTC.

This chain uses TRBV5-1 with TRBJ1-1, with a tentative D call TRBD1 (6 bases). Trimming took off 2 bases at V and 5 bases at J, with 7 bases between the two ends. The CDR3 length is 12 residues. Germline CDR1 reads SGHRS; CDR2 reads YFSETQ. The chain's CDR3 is CASSFRGTEAFF. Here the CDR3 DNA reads TGCGCCAGCAGCTTCAGGGGAACTGAAGCTTTCTTT.

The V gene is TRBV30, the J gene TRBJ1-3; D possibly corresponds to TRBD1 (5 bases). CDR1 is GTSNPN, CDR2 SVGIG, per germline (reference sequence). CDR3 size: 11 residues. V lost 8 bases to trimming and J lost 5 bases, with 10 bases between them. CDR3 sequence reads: CAGDYRNTIYF. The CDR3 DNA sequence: TGTGCCGGGGACTACAGAAACACCATATATTTT.

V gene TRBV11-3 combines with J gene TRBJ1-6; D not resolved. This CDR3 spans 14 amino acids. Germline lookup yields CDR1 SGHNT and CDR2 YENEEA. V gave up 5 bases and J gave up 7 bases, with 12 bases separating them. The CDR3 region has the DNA TGTGCCAGCAGCGTGCAATCACGGAATTCACCCCTCCACTTT. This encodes CASSVQSRNSPLHF.

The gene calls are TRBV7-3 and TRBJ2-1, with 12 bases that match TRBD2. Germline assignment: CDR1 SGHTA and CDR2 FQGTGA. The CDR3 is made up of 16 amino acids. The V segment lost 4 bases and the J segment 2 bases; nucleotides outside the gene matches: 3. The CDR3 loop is CASSSTSGGPYNEQFF. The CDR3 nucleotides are TGTGCCAGCAGCTCTACTAGCGGGGGGCCCTACAATGAGCAGTTCTTC.

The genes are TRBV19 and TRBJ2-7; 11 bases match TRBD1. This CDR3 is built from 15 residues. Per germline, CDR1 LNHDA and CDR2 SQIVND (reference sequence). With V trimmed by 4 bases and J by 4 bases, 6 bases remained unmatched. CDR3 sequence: CASSRPGQGGYEQYF. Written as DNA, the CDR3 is TGTGCCAGTAGTAGACCGGGACAGGGGGGGTACGAGCAGTACTTC. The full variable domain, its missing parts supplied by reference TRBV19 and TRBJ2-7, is DGGITQSPKYLFRKEGQNVTLSCEQNLNHDAMYWYRQDPGQGLRLIYYSQIVNDFQKGDIAEGYSVSREKKESFPLTVTSAQKNPTAFYLCASSRPGQGGYEQYFGPGTRLTVT.

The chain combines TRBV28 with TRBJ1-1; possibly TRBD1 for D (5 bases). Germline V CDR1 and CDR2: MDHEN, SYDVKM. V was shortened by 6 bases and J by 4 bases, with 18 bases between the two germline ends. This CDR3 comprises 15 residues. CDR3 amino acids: CASSQGGGLFTEAFF. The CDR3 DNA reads TGTGCCAGCAGCCAAGGCGGGGGTTTGTTCACTGAAGCTTTCTTT. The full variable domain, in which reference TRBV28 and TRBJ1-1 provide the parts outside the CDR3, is DVKVTQSSRYLVKRTGEKVFLECVQDMDHENMFWYRQDPGLGLRLIYFSYDVKMKEKGDIPEGYSVSREKKERFSLILESASTNQTSMYLCASSQGGGLFTEAFFGQGTRLTVV.

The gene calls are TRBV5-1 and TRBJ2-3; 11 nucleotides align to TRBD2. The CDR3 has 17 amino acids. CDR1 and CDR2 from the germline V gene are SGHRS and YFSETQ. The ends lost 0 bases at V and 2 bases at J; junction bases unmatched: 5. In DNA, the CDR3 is TGCGCCAGCAGCTTGGCCGTAGCGGGAGGGCACACAGATACGCAGTATTTT. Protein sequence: CASSLAVAGGHTDTQYF.

The CDR3 DNA is TGTGCCAGCAGCGTAGAAAGCGGCCGTTCCTACAATGAGCAGTTCTTC. This gives the protein CASSVESGRSYNEQFF. The V gene is TRBV9, the J gene TRBJ2-1; a weak D match, TRBD2 (5 bases). Trimming took off 0 bases at V and 1 base at J, with 11 bases between the two ends. The CDR3 is 16 amino acids. Germline loops: CDR1 SGDLS, CDR2 YYNGEE. The full variable domain, in which reference TRBV9 and TRBJ2-1 provide the parts outside the CDR3, is DSGVTQTPKHLITATGQRVTLRCSPRSGDLSVYWYQQSLDQGLQFLIQYYNGEERAKGNILERFSAQQFPDLHSELNLSSLELGDSALYFCASSVESGRSYNEQFFGPGTRLTVL.

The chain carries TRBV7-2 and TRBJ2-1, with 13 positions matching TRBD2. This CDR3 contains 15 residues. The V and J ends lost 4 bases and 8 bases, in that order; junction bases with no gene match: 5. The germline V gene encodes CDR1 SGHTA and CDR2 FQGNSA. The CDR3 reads CASSSGLAGKDEQFF. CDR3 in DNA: TGTGCCAGCAGCTCGGGACTAGCGGGAAAGGATGAGCAGTTCTTC.

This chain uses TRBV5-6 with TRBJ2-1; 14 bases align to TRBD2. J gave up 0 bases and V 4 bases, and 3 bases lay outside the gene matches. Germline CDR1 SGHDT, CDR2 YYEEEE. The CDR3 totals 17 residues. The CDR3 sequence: CASSRTSGGHSYNEQFF. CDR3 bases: TGTGCCAGCAGCCGGACTAGCGGGGGGCACTCCTACAATGAGCAGTTCTTC. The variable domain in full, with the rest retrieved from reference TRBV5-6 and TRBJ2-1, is DAGVTQSPTHLIKTRGQQVTLRCSPKSGHDTVSWYQQALGQGPQFIFQYYEEEERQRGNFPDRFSGHQFPNYSSELNVNALLLGDSALYLCASSRTSGGHSYNEQFFGPGTRLTVL.

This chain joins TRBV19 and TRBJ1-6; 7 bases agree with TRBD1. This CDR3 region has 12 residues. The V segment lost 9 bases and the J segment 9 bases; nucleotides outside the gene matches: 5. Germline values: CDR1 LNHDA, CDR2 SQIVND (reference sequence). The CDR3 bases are TGTGCCAGCGGGACAGCCGTTTCACCCCTCCACTTT. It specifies CASGTAVSPLHF.